This T cell receptor beta chain is from a study of blood T cell repertoires in COVID-19. In the authors' workflow: Researchers report that nucleated cell counts were estimated from reference gene primer amplification. Method: immunoSEQ multiplex PCR; TCRdb's copy keeps in-frame clones and lacks some. That table supplies the V and J calls and clone size; D and trimming were determined from the DNA. In the table there are around 63,000 clones, around 67% of which are singletons. The receptor was derived from a woman aged 45-60 years with active or convalescent COVID-19. What was sequenced was peripheral blood.

Here the CDR3 reads CASSLGPLGSYTGELFF. In nucleotides, the CDR3 is TGTGCCAGCAGCTTGGGCCCCCTCGGGAGTTACACCGGGGAGCTGTTTTTT. The V gene is TRBV5-6, the J gene TRBJ2-2, with D perhaps matching TRBD2 (6 bases). The ends were cut back, 0 bases at V and 3 bases at J, with 15 bases in the middle. The CDR3 contains 17 residues. Germline V gene data show CDR1 as SGHDT and CDR2 as YYEEEE.